Listed here are 30 T cell receptor beta chains from one sample, sequenced in a study of cytomegalovirus exposure and HLA in healthy donors (dated 2017 in TCRdb). The library relied on the immunoSEQ multiplex PCR assay. A mixture of 60 forward primers for TCR Vbeta segments and 13 reverse primers for TCR Jbeta segments was used in the multiplex PCR. Sourced from immuneACCESS, this table was stored by TCRdb with only in-frame sequences that have V and J called. A share of the clones is absent; for the studies checked, an unresolved V gene accounts for under half, and the remainder has no known explanation. This sample has approximately 160,000 clones in its table, and around four fifths of those were observed once. The ten largest make up less than 15% of the sample. Specimen: PBMCs. These receptors were collected from a woman aged 50 to 65 in good health and CMV-seropositive.

This chain connects TRBV6-4 to TRBJ2-7; 7 nucleotides line up with TRBD1. Germline V CDR1 and CDR2: MRHNA, SNTAGT. Trimming at V came to 5 bases and at J to 2 bases, leaving 9 bases not matched to a gene. CDR3 length: 15 amino acids. CDR3 protein: CASSQTRDRTYEQYF. CDR3 bases: TGTGCCAGCAGTCAAACCCGGGACAGAACCTACGAGCAGTACTTC.

The chain has TRBV11-2 and TRBJ1-5; 10 nucleotides line up with TRBD1. Germline V gene lookup returns CDR1 SGHAT and CDR2 FQNNGV. The CDR3 sequence is 16 residues long. V lost 5 bases, J lost 6 bases, and 10 bases stayed unmatched. CDR3 sequence (DNA): TGTGCCAGCAGCCCAAACGGGGACAGGGGAGGTCAGCCCCAGCATTTT. Protein product: CASSPNGDRGGQPQHF.

V is TRBV19 and J is TRBJ2-7; D possibly corresponds to TRBD1 (5 bases). CDR3 size: 18 residues. Germline CDR1 is LNHDA and CDR2 is SQIVND (reference sequence). V lost 5 bases and J lost 0, with 23 bases in between. The CDR3 loop reads CASSSYQGQWGGSYEQYF. The DNA of the CDR3 is TGTGCCAGTAGTTCCTATCAGGGTCAATGGGGCGGCTCCTACGAGCAGTACTTC. The full variable domain, completed using reference TRBV19 and TRBJ2-7, is DGGITQSPKYLFRKEGQNVTLSCEQNLNHDAMYWYRQDPGQGLRLIYYSQIVNDFQKGDIAEGYSVSREKKESFPLTVTSAQKNPTAFYLCASSSYQGQWGGSYEQYFGPGTRLTVT.

This clone was counted between two and nine times. J is TRBJ2-7 and V is TRBV7-9; tentative D call: TRBD2 (5 bases). Germline V gene data show CDR1 as SEHNR and CDR2 as FQNEAQ (reference sequence). The CDR3 loop spans 12 amino acids. V lost 7 bases to trimming and J lost 1 base, with 8 bases between them. This CDR3 reads CASTRGSYEQYF. In DNA, the CDR3 is TGTGCCAGCACCAGAGGGTCCTACGAGCAGTACTTC. Together with reference TRBV7-9 and TRBJ2-7, the CDR3 gives the full variable domain: DTGVSQNPRHKITKRGQNVTFRCDPISEHNRLYWYRQTLGQGPEFLTYFQNEAQLEKSRLLSDRFSAERPKGSFSTLEIQRTEQGDSAMYLCASTRGSYEQYFGPGTRLTVT.

This clone was seen just once. This chain connects TRBV19 to TRBJ1-1; TRBD1 aligns across 7 bases. Trimming took 5 bases from V and 8 from J; bases not matched to a gene: 2. CDR3 length: 11 amino acids. Germline V gives CDR1 LNHDA, CDR2 SQIVND (reference sequence). CDR3 DNA sequence: TGTGCCAGTAGTCTGACAGGGGAAGCTTTCTTT. Translation gives CASSLTGEAFF.

The J gene is TRBJ1-5, the V gene TRBV11-2; 9 bases are a match to TRBD1. The length of the CDR3 is 14 residues. With 2 bases clipped from V and 5 bases from J, the junction kept 1 base outside the gene matches. Germline V gives CDR1 SGHAT, CDR2 FQNNGV. The CDR3 loop reads CASSLRDRDQPQHF. The CDR3 region has the DNA TGTGCCAGCAGCTTAAGGGACAGGGATCAGCCCCAGCATTTT.

This rearrangement joins TRBV7-8 to TRBJ1-5; D possibly corresponds to TRBD1 (6 bases). The germline V and J ends were trimmed by 8 bases and 3 bases, with 17 bases remaining between them. The CDR3 runs to 15 residues. The germline CDR1 and CDR2 sequences are SGHVS and FQNEAQ. CDR3 DNA sequence: TGTGCCAGCGACAATTTACAGGGATACAATCAGCCCCAGCATTTT. This encodes CASDNLQGYNQPQHF.

The chain has TRBV13 and TRBJ1-4; TRBD1 is a possible D gene (6 bases). Trimming cost V 3 bases and J 7 bases, with 12 bases left between them. The germline gives CDR1 PRHDT, CDR2 FYEKMQ (reference sequence). The CDR3 has 14 residues. The DNA of the CDR3 is TGTGCCAGCAGCTTGGGGGGGCTAGGTGAAAAACTGTTTTTT. It codes for CASSLGGLGEKLFF.

Worth noting for this clone: The junction and the germline gene differ at one end; a read error may be behind it. The gene calls are TRBV4-1 and TRBJ1-1; possibly TRBD1 for D (5 bases). CDR3 length: 15 amino acids. CDR1 MGHRA and CDR2 YSYEKL come from the germline V gene. The CDR3 DNA sequence: TGCGCCAGCGGCCAAAGTCCCCAGGGGAACACTGAAGCTTTCTTT. It is translated as CASGQSPQGNTEAFF.

This clone has a single count. The chain has TRBV5-1 and TRBJ2-5; TRBD2 is a possible D gene (5 bases). The CDR3 is 13 residues long. Germline V gene data show CDR1 as SGHRS and CDR2 as YFSETQ. Trimming shortened V by 0 bases and J by 3 bases, and 6 bases separated the two germline ends. This CDR3 is CASSLVGEETQYF. The CDR3 nucleotides are TGCGCCAGCAGCTTGGTCGGGGAAGAGACCCAGTACTTC.

This clone was observed many times. This chain's CDR3 is CASSFGTGMNEKLFF. CDR3 DNA sequence: TGTGCCAGCAGCTTCGGGACAGGGATGAATGAAAAACTGTTTTTT. The V and J genes are TRBV11-2 and TRBJ1-4; 9 bases agree with TRBD1. Trimming at V came to 3 bases and at J to 5 bases, leaving 4 bases not matched to a gene. This CDR3 region has 15 residues. Germline V lookup: CDR1 SGHAT, CDR2 FQNNGV.

The gene calls are TRBV6-1 and TRBJ1-2; the D is unclear. The CDR3 loop spans 14 amino acids. Deletions cut 1 base from V and 8 bases from J, with 14 bases between. Per germline, CDR1 MNHNS and CDR2 SASEGT. The CDR3 DNA is TGTGCCAGCAGTGAAGATTGGGAGTCCGGGGGCTACACCTTC. Translation gives CASSEDWESGGYTF.

The J gene is TRBJ1-3, the V gene TRBV6-5; D gene uncertain. This CDR3 spans 13 amino acids. Trimming took 8 bases from V and 5 from J, leaving 13 bases between them. Per the germline V gene, CDR1 is MNHEY and CDR2 is SVGAGI. CDR3 protein: CASSAGTRNTIYF. The CDR3 DNA reads as TGTGCCAGCTCTGCGGGCACTAGAAACACCATATATTTT.

The chain carries TRBV4-1 and TRBJ2-2; a possible D gene is TRBD2 (6 bases). Germline CDR1 is MGHRA and CDR2 is YSYEKL. The CDR3 consists of 15 residues. Trimming left V 4 bases short and J 2 bases short, with 11 bases between. The CDR3 spells CASSLRDSNTGELFF. The CDR3 coding sequence is TGCGCCAGCAGCCTAAGGGACTCAAACACCGGGGAGCTGTTTTTT.

This clone came up a few times. The chain carries TRBV5-1 and TRBJ2-7, with 11 bases fitting TRBD1. The CDR3 contains 15 residues. Germline V gives CDR1 SGHRS, CDR2 YFSETQ. J lost 5 bases, V lost 4 bases, and 8 bases had no gene match. CDR3 residues: CASSHSRTGGHEQYF. CDR3 nucleotide sequence: TGCGCCAGCAGCCATTCTAGGACAGGGGGCCACGAGCAGTACTTC.

V and J are TRBV5-1 and TRBJ2-1; TRBD1 aligns across 7 bases. V trimming: 1 base; J trimming: 1 base; junction bases outside the gene matches: 2. The CDR3 covers 15 residues. Germline assignment: CDR1 SGHRS and CDR2 YFSETQ. CDR3 in amino acids: CASSLTGQSYNEQFF. The DNA of the CDR3 is TGCGCCAGCAGCTTGACGGGACAGTCCTACAATGAGCAGTTCTTC.

DNA of the CDR3: TGTGCCAGCAGGGCGGGGACGGCTCCCCGCGAGCAGTACTTC. Its translation is CASRAGTAPREQYF. The chain uses TRBV6-5 and TRBJ2-7, with D tentatively TRBD2 (6 bases). V was pared by 6 bases and J by 6 bases, with 18 bases between. The CDR3 is 14 amino acids. Germline CDR1 MNHEY, CDR2 SVGAGI.

This clone was recorded only once. This CDR3 is also generated by other DNA sequences in the sample. For the CDR3, the DNA is TGTGCCAGCTCACCGGGGAGTAACTATGGCTACACCTTC. Translated, it gives CASSPGSNYGYTF. This sequence joins TRBV18 and TRBJ1-2; D gene uncertain. The CDR3 contains 13 residues. V dropped 3 bases and J dropped 1 base, with 6 bases sitting between them. Germline CDR1 is KGHSH and CDR2 is LQKENI.

This chain links TRBV7-3 with TRBJ1-1, with a possible D match to TRBD1 (5 bases). The CDR3 has 14 residues. Trimming removed 5 bases at V and 4 bases at J, with 14 bases between. Germline V gene sequence: CDR1 SGHTA, CDR2 FQGTGA. In DNA form, the CDR3 reads TGTGCCAGCAGCCCCGGTCAAGGGGTCACTGAAGCTTTCTTT. Translation gives CASSPGQGVTEAFF.

The CDR3 region is CASSQDSNTEAFF. CDR3 nucleotide sequence: TGTGCCAGCAGCCAAGACAGCAACACTGAAGCTTTCTTT. V gene TRBV6-5 combines with J gene TRBJ1-1; tentatively, D is TRBD1 (5 bases). Trimming pared 6 bases from V and 2 bases from J, leaving 10 bases between. The CDR3 extends over 13 amino acids. Germline CDR1 and CDR2: MNHEY and SVGAGI.

The rearrangement joins TRBV6-5 to TRBJ2-2; no firm D call. V shed 2 bases and J shed 7 bases, with 11 bases lying between them. Germline V gives CDR1 MNHEY, CDR2 SVGAGI. This CDR3 has 14 residues. CDR3 coding DNA: TGTGCCAGCAGTTACAATTTGGCCGTCGGGGAGCTGTTTTTT. The encoded protein is CASSYNLAVGELFF.

The CDR3 nucleotides read TGTGCCAGCAGCTTCCCCGACAGATTCACTGAAGCTTTCTTT. Residues: CASSFPDRFTEAFF. The V call is TRBV7-6, the J call TRBJ1-1; maybe TRBD1 (5 bases). The CDR3 consists of 14 residues. Germline assignment: CDR1 SGHVS and CDR2 FNYEAQ. The ends were cut back, 3 bases at V and 4 bases at J, with 12 bases in the middle.

The chain carries TRBV14 and TRBJ1-2; 7 nucleotides agree with TRBD1. The CDR3 contains 14 residues. V was clipped by 1 base and J by 4 bases; unmatched bases: 3. Germline CDR1 SGHDN, CDR2 FVKESK. CDR3: CASSQARTGYGYTF. The CDR3 DNA is TGTGCCAGCAGCCAAGCCCGGACAGGCTATGGCTACACCTTC. The full variable domain, in which reference TRBV14 and TRBJ1-2 provide the parts outside the CDR3, is EAGVTQFPSHSVIEKGQTVTLRCDPISGHDNLYWYRRVMGKEIKFLLHFVKESKQDESGMPNNRFLAERTGGTYSTLKVQPAELEDSGVYFCASSQARTGYGYTFGSGTRLTVV.

The chain joins TRBV6-1 to TRBJ1-2, with a tentative D call TRBD1 (6 bases). V was trimmed by 2 bases and J by 5 bases, leaving 15 bases between them. The CDR3 contains 15 residues. Germline lookup yields CDR1 MNHNS and CDR2 SASEGT. CDR3 nucleotide sequence: TGTGCCAGCAGTGAATACTGGGGGCCCGGGTATGGCTACACCTTC. It codes for CASSEYWGPGYGYTF.

This rearrangement joins TRBV19 to TRBJ2-7; D is possibly TRBD2 (7 bases). CDR3 size: 16 residues. V lost 5 bases, J lost 0 bases, and 17 bases lay in between. Germline values: CDR1 LNHDA, CDR2 SQIVND (reference sequence). The CDR3: CASSVQGGGSSYEQYF. The CDR3 DNA reads TGTGCCAGTAGTGTTCAGGGAGGGGGAAGCTCCTACGAGCAGTACTTC.

V is TRBV5-6 and J is TRBJ2-2; 8 positions agree with TRBD1. The CDR3 is 16 residues long. Germline V gene sequence: CDR1 SGHDT, CDR2 YYEEEE. The V gene end was trimmed by 4 bases and the J gene end by 7 bases; junction bases not matched to a gene: 12. Here the CDR3 DNA reads TGTGCCAGCAGCCCAGACAGGGGCGGCGTGTTCGGGGAGCTGTTTTTT. Amino acid sequence: CASSPDRGGVFGELFF.

J is TRBJ1-2 and V is TRBV19; TRBD1 matches 8 bases. This CDR3 comprises 12 residues. V lost 6 bases, J lost 4 bases, and 1 base stayed unmatched. CDR1 is LNHDA and CDR2 is SQIVND in the germline V gene (reference sequence). This CDR3 is CASRTGAYGYTF. DNA for the CDR3: TGTGCCAGTAGGACAGGGGCCTATGGCTACACCTTC. Looking up the rest from reference TRBV19 and TRBJ1-2 gives the full variable domain: DGGITQSPKYLFRKEGQNVTLSCEQNLNHDAMYWYRQDPGQGLRLIYYSQIVNDFQKGDIAEGYSVSREKKESFPLTVTSAQKNPTAFYLCASRTGAYGYTFGSGTRLTVV.

The V gene is TRBV12-5, the J gene TRBJ1-2, with no clear D. V lost 7 bases and J 7 bases, leaving 13 bases between the germline ends. The CDR3 sequence is 12 residues long. The germline gives CDR1 LGHNT, CDR2 FRNRAP. Here the CDR3 DNA reads TGTGCTAGTGTTAAACACAATCGTGGCTACACCTTC. Amino acid sequence: CASVKHNRGYTF.

This chain connects TRBV6-5 to TRBJ1-5; D remains ambiguous. The CDR3 length is 15 residues. Germline V gene sequence: CDR1 MNHEY, CDR2 SVGAGI. Trimming left V 6 bases short and J 0 bases short, with 12 bases between. DNA for the CDR3: TGTGCCAGCAGAGGACTGACGAATAGCAATCAGCCCCAGCATTTT. Translated, it gives CASRGLTNSNQPQHF.

The chain combines TRBV25-1 with TRBJ2-2, with D uncertain. This CDR3 has 11 residues. V lost 6 bases to trimming and J lost 5 bases, with 4 bases between them. Germline CDR1 reads MGHDK; CDR2 reads SYGVNS. The CDR3 loop reads CASRSTGELFF. DNA of the CDR3: TGTGCCAGCAGATCGACCGGGGAGCTGTTTTTT.